This is a list of T cell receptor beta chains from one sample in a study of T cells in tuberculosis. Profiled with immunoSEQ multiplex PCR; TCRdb holds only in-frame clones, not every one. This sample yields around 50,000 clones, of which approximately 91% are seen a single time; 20% to 25% belongs to the top ten. The specimen sequenced was CD1b-GMM tetramer-negative cells sorted from PBMCs. The receptors were sampled from an adult woman with latent tuberculosis. CDR3s include the opening cysteine and the closing phenylalanine or tryptophan. The D gene is left open where the match is weak. For some rows the clone size is stated as once, few or many, or as a class when expanded; others skip it.

V gene	D gene	J gene	clone size	CDR3 DNA	CDR3 protein
TRBV7-2	.	TRBJ1-3	once	TGTGCCAGCAGCCTCAGGGGTCTCTCTGGAAACACCATATATTTT	CASSLRGLSGNTIYF
TRBV30	TRBD2	TRBJ2-3	.	TGTGCCTGGAGTGTTGGACCACCGGGAGGGCAGTATTTT	CAWSVGPPGGQYF
TRBV5-4	TRBD2	TRBJ2-2	.	TGTGCCAGCAGCTCCTCTCACACTAGCGGAACTACCGGGGAGCTGTTTTTT	CASSSSHTSGTTGELFF
TRBV27	.	TRBJ1-2	.	TGTGCCAGCAGTGGGAGGGGCGCGTATGGCTACACCTTC	CASSGRGAYGYTF
TRBV6-5	TRBD1	TRBJ2-1	.	TGTGCCAGCAGATGGACGGGACAGCATTACAATGAGCAGTTCTTC	CASRWTGQHYNEQFF
TRBV6-1	TRBD1	TRBJ1-3	.	TGTGCCAGCAGTGATGACTACAGGGGTCGGGCTGGAAACACCATATATTTT	CASSDDYRGRAGNTIYF
TRBV2	.	TRBJ2-5	once	TGTGCCAGCAGTCCTACGAAGACCCAGTACTTC	CASSPTKTQYF
TRBV2	.	TRBJ2-1	few	TGTGCCAGCAGTGTGGACAGTGTCAATGAGCAGTTCTTC	CASSVDSVNEQFF
TRBV5-1	TRBD1	TRBJ1-5	few	TGCGCCAGCAGCACGACAGGGGGCTTCGATCAGCCCCAGCATTTT	CASSTTGGFDQPQHF
TRBV30	TRBD1	TRBJ1-2	few	TGTGCCTGGAGTCTGACAGGGTTTTCCGTGGGCTACACCTTC	CAWSLTGFSVGYTF
TRBV30	TRBD2	TRBJ2-5	.	TGTGCCTGGAGTGTATTGAGCGGGGCGAGGGAGACCCAGTACTTC	CAWSVLSGARETQYF
TRBV15	TRBD1	TRBJ2-7	.	TGTGCCACCAGCAGAGACTCAGGGGGCCCCCACTACGAGCAGTACTTC	CATSRDSGGPHYEQYF
TRBV6-5	TRBD1	TRBJ1-4	.	TGTGCCAGCGGCCGGACAGGGCCTAATGAAAAACTGTTTTTT	CASGRTGPNEKLFF
TRBV28	.	TRBJ1-1	.	TGTGCCAGCAGTAAACAGGGTGGATTCACTGAAGCTTTCTTT	CASSKQGGFTEAFF
TRBV19	TRBD2	TRBJ2-4	.	TGTGCCAGTGCCCACCTCGGGGTAGCGGGGGGGAGGTACATTCAGTACTTC	CASAHLGVAGGRYIQYF
TRBV5-4	.	TRBJ2-5	.	TGTGCCAGCAGCTTGGCCTGGCTCGGGGAAGAGACCCAGTACTTC	CASSLAWLGEETQYF
TRBV28	TRBD2	TRBJ2-3	once	TGTGCCAGCAGTGCACCCCTAGCGGGAGGCACAGATACGCAGTATTTT	CASSAPLAGGTDTQYF
TRBV5-5	TRBD1	TRBJ1-2	few	TGTGCCAGCGGACGGACAGGAGAGATGTTCTATGGCTACACCTTC	CASGRTGEMFYGYTF
TRBV19	TRBD2	TRBJ2-7	.	TGTGCCAGTATGGCGGCGGGAGGAACTTACGAGCAGTACTTC	CASMAAGGTYEQYF
TRBV27	TRBD2	TRBJ2-1	.	TGTGCCAGCAGTTCAGGACTAGCGGATTACAATGAGCAGTTCTTC	CASSSGLADYNEQFF
TRBV30	.	TRBJ1-4	.	TGTGCCTGGAGTGGGGCAGGGGCAACTAATGAAAAACTGTTTTTT	CAWSGAGATNEKLFF
TRBV9	TRBD1	TRBJ1-2	.	TGTGCCAGCAGCGTAGGAAAAGGGACAGGGCTGCGAGATGGCTACACCTTC	CASSVGKGTGLRDGYTF
TRBV7-8	.	TRBJ2-7	.	TGTGCCAGCAGCAGCAGCAGGGTTGTCTACGAGCAGTACTTC	CASSSSRVVYEQYF
TRBV2	.	TRBJ2-7	.	TGTGCCAGCAGTGACGTCAGGACACCTACCTACGAGCAGTACTTC	CASSDVRTPTYEQYF
TRBV4-3	.	TRBJ1-5	.	TGCGCCAGCAGCCAAGACCTCAGGGGTGGCAATCAGCCCCAGCATTTT	CASSQDLRGGNQPQHF
TRBV9	.	TRBJ2-5	.	TGTGCCAGCAGCGAGGGGGAGGGACCGGGGCGGGAGACCCAGTACTTC	CASSEGEGPGRETQYF
TRBV4-2	TRBD1	TRBJ1-2	.	TGTGCCAGCAGCCAAGCCGACAGGGGGAATCACGGCTACACCTTC	CASSQADRGNHGYTF
TRBV19	TRBD1	TRBJ1-1	.	TGTGCCAGTAGTATCCGAGGACAGGGGGGAACTGAAGCTTTCTTT	CASSIRGQGGTEAFF
TRBV5-6	TRBD1	TRBJ1-5	.	TGTGCCAGCAGCTTACAGGGGGCCGAGCAGCCCCAGCATTTT	CASSLQGAEQPQHF
TRBV5-1	TRBD2	TRBJ2-2	.	TGCGCCAGCAGGAAGGCTGTGGCGGGGGGGAACACCGGGGAGCTGTTTTTT	CASRKAVAGGNTGELFF
TRBV15	TRBD2	TRBJ2-1	.	TGTGCCACCAGCAGAGATCCCTTCTCTAGCGGGAGGGCCTTCAATGAGCAGTTCTTC	CATSRDPFSSGRAFNEQFF
TRBV7-9	TRBD2	TRBJ2-5	.	TGTGCCAGCAGCGAGCGGGATCCCCAGTACTTC	CASSERDPQYF
TRBV4-2	.	TRBJ2-6	.	TGTGCCAGCAGCCAGTTTGGGCTATCGCGGAGGTCAGGGGCCAACGTCCTGACTTTC	CASSQFGLSRRSGANVLTF
TRBV28	TRBD2	TRBJ2-7	.	TGTGCCAGCACCAACATGGGACTAGCGAGCTACGAGCAGTACTTC	CASTNMGLASYEQYF
TRBV18	TRBD1	TRBJ1-2	few	TGTGCCAGCTCACCGACAGGGGACTATGGCTACACCTTC	CASSPTGDYGYTF
TRBV19	TRBD1	TRBJ1-6	.	TGTGCCAGTAGTGGTCTTAGGGGGCGCAACCATTCACCCCTCCACTTT	CASSGLRGRNHSPLHF
TRBV30	.	TRBJ2-7	.	TGTGCCTGGAGTGGCTCGGGACACAATTCCTACGAGCAGTACTTC	CAWSGSGHNSYEQYF
TRBV6-4	TRBD2	TRBJ2-3	.	TGTGCCAGCAGTGAAAGACCCAGACTAGCGAGGATATCAGATACGCAGTATTTT	CASSERPRLARISDTQYF
TRBV2	.	TRBJ1-5	.	TGTGCCAGCAGGGAAAGAACAGGCAATCAGCCCCAGCATTTT	CASRERTGNQPQHF
TRBV11-3	.	TRBJ2-3	.	TGTGCCAGCAGCTTAGAAACTTGGAGGGGCACAGATACGCAGTATTTT	CASSLETWRGTDTQYF
TRBV19	TRBD2	TRBJ2-2	.	TGTGCCAGTTCTCCCATGGGAGGGACCGGGGAGCTGTTTTTT	CASSPMGGTGELFF
TRBV19	TRBD2	TRBJ2-5	.	TGTGCCAGTAGTATATTAGCGGGAGGGCAAAAGACCCAGTACTTC	CASSILAGGQKTQYF
TRBV4-1	.	TRBJ2-5	.	TGCGCCAGCAGCCAGGGACTTCAAGAGACCCAGTACTTC	CASSQGLQETQYF
TRBV18	.	TRBJ1-1	.	TGTGCCAGCTCACCATACAAGTTCACTGAAGCTTTCTTT	CASSPYKFTEAFF
TRBV27	.	TRBJ1-2	.	TGTGCCAGCAGTTTACGGGGTGCTCCCTTACTTCCCCCGGAACACGGCTACACCTTC	CASSLRGAPLLPPEHGYTF
TRBV9	TRBD2	TRBJ2-2	.	TGTGCCAGCAGCGTAGAGGGAGGGAGAAGAACCGGGGAGCTGTTTTTT	CASSVEGGRRTGELFF
TRBV7-3	TRBD1	TRBJ2-1	.	TGTGCCAGCAGCGCACAGGGGAGCTCCTACAATGAGCAGTTCTTC	CASSAQGSSYNEQFF
TRBV29-1	.	TRBJ1-2	.	TGCAGCTCCGGTTCTAACTATGGCTACACCTTC	CSSGSNYGYTF
TRBV6-5	.	TRBJ1-1	.	TGTGCCAGCAGGGCGGGGGACGGCCAGAACACTGAAGCTTTCTTT	CASRAGDGQNTEAFF
TRBV6-5	TRBD2	TRBJ2-7	.	TGTGCCAGCAGCTGGGGGAGGGCCGGGAACGAGCAGTACTTC	CASSWGRAGNEQYF
TRBV7-7	.	TRBJ1-6	.	TGTGCTAGCAGCCCGGACATTAATTCCCCCCTCCACTTT	CASSPDINSPLHF
TRBV6-4	.	TRBJ1-5	.	TGTGCCAGCAGTATAGAGAGCAATCAGCCCCAGCATTTT	CASSIESNQPQHF
TRBV28	TRBD1	TRBJ2-7	.	TGTGCCAGCAAGGGGGGGGTGACAGGGGGCGAGCAGTACTTC	CASKGGVTGGEQYF
TRBV4-1	.	TRBJ2-7	.	TGCGCCAGCAGCCAAGAGGCGGGACAGTACCACGAGCAGTACTTC	CASSQEAGQYHEQYF
TRBV7-2	.	TRBJ2-7	.	TGTGCCAGCAGCCCTGGGACAGAGCAGTACTTC	CASSPGTEQYF